These T cell receptor beta chains were read from a single sample in a study of T-cell memory formation after mild COVID-19. TCRdb reprocessed the 5' RACE reads with MiXCR, giving one entry per CDR3 protein. The profile covers 170,000 or so distinct CDR3 sequences, with about 20% appearing a single time and 23% taken by the ten largest. Sequencing input: PBMCs or a T cell subset sorted from them (not recorded which). The source is an adult woman who had mild COVID-19 (a few samples of this study predate the infection). Cell type and time point are not known. Both conserved end residues are part of each CDR3. The D gene is left open where the match is weak. The listing skips clone size in some rows; elsewhere it reads once, few, many or a size class.

TRBJ1-1 | TRBV13 | NA | NA | CASSSRTERTEAFF | TGTGCCAGCAGCTCCCGGACAGAGAGAACTGAAGCTTTCTTT
TRBJ2-2 | TRBV4-3 | NA | NA | CASSQEWAATGELFF | TGCGCCAGCAGCCAGGAGTGGGCGGCCACCGGGGAGCTGTTTTTT
TRBJ1-2 | TRBV24-1 | NA | TRBD1 | CATSDSPRGDYGYTF | TGTGCCACCAGTGATTCCCCCAGGGGGGACTATGGCTACACCTTC
TRBJ2-2 | TRBV9 | few | NA | CASSPYGGPNTGELFF | TGTGCCAGCAGCCCTTATGGCGGTCCGAACACCGGGGAGCTGTTTTTT
TRBJ1-5 | TRBV19 | NA | NA | CASSMVLYSNQPQHF | TGTGCCAGTAGTATGGTGTTGTATAGCAATCAGCCCCAGCATTTT
TRBJ2-1 | TRBV11-2 | many | NA | CASSFGPAPDEQFF | TGTGCCAGCAGCTTCGGACCCGCCCCCGATGAGCAGTTCTTC
TRBJ2-1 | TRBV29-1 | NA | TRBD2 | CSVTSGGGYNEQFF | TGCAGCGTAACTAGCGGGGGGGGCTACAATGAGCAGTTCTTC
TRBJ1-1 | TRBV12-3/TRBV12-4 | few | NA | CASSFRAEGTEAFF | TGTGCCAGCAGTTTCCGGGCCGAGGGCACTGAAGCTTTCTTT
TRBJ2-1 | TRBV5-6 | few | TRBD2 | CASSLLAGPLFF | TGTGCCAGCAGCTTACTAGCGGGACCCCTGTTCTTC
TRBJ2-1 | TRBV20-1 | NA | NA | CSALGLDEQFF | TGCAGCGCACTAGGCCTCGATGAGCAGTTCTTC
TRBJ2-4 | TRBV30 | NA | NA | CAWSLGVGENIQYF | TGTGCCTGGAGTCTGGGTGTAGGCGAAAACATTCAGTACTTC
TRBJ1-1 | TRBV12-3/TRBV12-4 | few | NA | CASSLSAMNTEAFF | TGTGCCAGCAGTTTATCGGCGATGAACACTGAAGCTTTCTTT
TRBJ2-7 | TRBV7-2 | few | NA | CASSPQGPYEQYF | TGTGCCAGCAGCCCTCAGGGCCCCTACGAGCAGTACTTC
TRBJ1-1 | TRBV30 | NA | NA | CAWRPEPPTGIAFF | TGTGCCTGGAGGCCAGAACCGCCCACAGGGATCGCTTTCTTT
TRBJ2-5 | TRBV4-3 | NA | NA | CASSQVIGSRETQYF | TGCGCCAGCAGCCAAGTAATCGGTAGTCGGGAGACCCAGTACTTC
TRBJ2-7 | TRBV20-1 | NA | NA | CSAKGSHEQYF | TGCAGTGCGAAGGGCTCCCACGAGCAGTACTTC
TRBJ2-5 | TRBV7-6 | NA | NA | CASSLRESGGAQTQYF | TGTGCCAGCAGCTTAAGGGAATCGGGGGGCGCCCAGACCCAGTACTTC
TRBJ2-1 | TRBV10-3 | few | NA | CAISEWQGPGEQFF | TGTGCCATCAGTGAGTGGCAGGGCCCCGGTGAGCAGTTCTTC
TRBJ1-6 | TRBV7-9 | few | NA | CASSLTGDDSPLHF | TGTGCCAGCAGCTTAACGGGAGATGATTCACCCCTCCACTTT
TRBJ2-1 | TRBV29-1 | few | NA | CSVTPGRYDEQFF | TGCAGCGTTACCCCAGGGAGGTACGATGAGCAGTTCTTC
TRBJ2-1 | TRBV7-6 | NA | TRBD1 | CASSRTGSDEQFF | TGTGCCAGCAGCCGGACAGGGAGCGATGAGCAGTTCTTC
TRBJ2-1 | TRBV24-1 | NA | NA | CATSGIRGGANEQFF | TGTGCCACCAGTGGGATCCGAGGTGGGGCCAATGAGCAGTTCTTC
TRBJ2-1 | TRBV21-1 | few | NA | CASRPKRVYNEQFF | TGTGCCAGCAGACCTAAACGGGTGTACAATGAGCAGTTCTTC
TRBJ2-1 | TRBV7-9 | NA | TRBD2 | CASTGVLAGVNEQFF | TGTGCCAGCACCGGTGTGCTAGCGGGGGTCAATGAGCAGTTCTTC
TRBJ2-7 | TRBV5-5 | NA | NA | CASSLNHEQYF | TGTGCCAGCAGCCTGAACCACGAGCAGTACTTC
TRBJ2-7 | TRBV4-2 | NA | NA | CASSQGGGTSYEQYF | TGTGCCAGCAGCCAAGGCGGGGGCACCTCCTACGAGCAGTACTTC
TRBJ2-3 | TRBV27 | NA | NA | CASSEGSSTDTQYF | TGTGCCAGCAGTGAGGGCTCTAGCACAGATACGCAGTATTTT
TRBJ1-5 | TRBV27 | NA | TRBD1 | CASSGTGGMEPQHF | TGTGCCAGCAGTGGGACAGGGGGCATGGAGCCCCAGCATTTT
TRBJ2-7 | TRBV7-6 | NA | NA | CASSTGREQYF | TGTGCCAGCAGCACTGGGAGGGAGCAGTACTTC
TRBJ2-5 | TRBV3-1 | few | TRBD2 | CASSPPTSGYQETQYF | TGTGCCAGCAGCCCCCCGACTAGCGGGTACCAAGAGACCCAGTACTTC
TRBJ2-1 | TRBV24-1 | NA | NA | CATSVGQGGYNEQFF | TGTGCCACCAGTGTAGGGCAGGGGGGTTACAATGAGCAGTTCTTC
TRBJ2-1 | TRBV5-8 | few | NA | CASRRKSSYNEQFF | TGTGCCAGCCGACGAAAGAGCTCCTACAATGAGCAGTTCTTC
TRBJ2-1 | TRBV7-9 | NA | NA | CASSLGALDEQFF | TGTGCCAGCAGCTTAGGGGCTCTTGATGAGCAGTTCTTC
TRBJ1-1 | TRBV9 | few | NA | CASSVGTVTEAFF | TGTGCCAGCAGCGTAGGGACAGTGACTGAAGCTTTCTTT
TRBJ2-1 | TRBV7-9 | NA | NA | CASSPTDNEQFF | TGTGCCAGCAGCCCCACAGACAATGAGCAGTTCTTC
TRBJ2-7 | TRBV4-3 | NA | NA | CASSHDANRDINYEQYF | TGCGCCAGCAGCCACGATGCGAACCGGGACATAAACTACGAGCAGTACTTC
TRBJ1-1 | TRBV10-3 | NA | NA | CAISESRESQTEAFF | TGTGCCATCAGTGAGTCAAGGGAATCTCAAACTGAAGCTTTCTTT
TRBJ2-1 | TRBV7-8 | few | NA | CASSLLEAVNEQFF | TGTGCCAGCAGCTTATTAGAGGCTGTGAATGAGCAGTTCTTC
TRBJ2-1 | TRBV11-2 | NA | NA | CASSLGVAFNNEQFF | TGTGCCAGCAGCTTAGGGGTAGCGTTCAACAATGAGCAGTTCTTC
TRBJ2-2 | TRBV24-1 | many | NA | CATSDGRDTGELFF | TGTGCCACCAGTGACGGCAGGGACACCGGGGAGCTGTTTTTT
TRBJ2-2 | TRBV7-6 | NA | TRBD2 | CASSPRLAGTGELFF | TGTGCCAGCAGCCCCCGACTAGCGGGCACCGGGGAGCTGTTTTTT
TRBJ2-1 | TRBV30 | few | TRBD2 | CAWSVDGGAYNEQFF | TGTGCCTGGAGTGTGGACGGGGGGGCCTACAATGAGCAGTTCTTC
TRBJ2-1 | TRBV9 | few | TRBD2 | CASSEGTSGSDEQFF | TGTGCCAGCAGCGAGGGGACTAGCGGGAGTGATGAGCAGTTCTTC
TRBJ2-5 | TRBV9 | NA | TRBD2 | CASSVTASGEETQYF | TGTGCCAGCAGCGTAACGGCTAGCGGGGAAGAGACCCAGTACTTC
TRBJ2-1 | TRBV2 | NA | NA | CASSERGETYNEQFF | TGTGCCAGCAGTGAGAGGGGGGAGACCTACAATGAGCAGTTCTTC
TRBJ1-4 | TRBV13 | once | NA | CASSFSGDNEKLFF | TGTGCCAGCAGCTTCAGTGGCGATAATGAAAAACTGTTTTTT
TRBJ2-7 | TRBV12-3/TRBV12-4 | NA | NA | CASSLGLGTEQYF | TGTGCCAGCAGTTTAGGGCTAGGGACCGAGCAGTACTTC
TRBJ2-2 | TRBV6-1 | NA | TRBD2 | CASTSSGGPGELFF | TGTGCCAGTACTTCTAGCGGGGGGCCCGGGGAGCTGTTTTTT
TRBJ2-1 | TRBV20-1 | few | NA | CSARGAGTNSNEQFF | TGCAGTGCTAGGGGTGCGGGGACAAATTCCAATGAGCAGTTCTTC
TRBJ2-3 | TRBV5-4 | NA | TRBD2 | CASSLAASGRAGSTDTQYF | TGTGCCAGCAGCTTGGCCGCAAGCGGGAGGGCCGGTAGCACAGATACGCAGTATTTT
TRBJ2-3 | TRBV29-1 | many | TRBD2 | CSVSDYRLADSTDTQYF | TGCAGCGTATCCGATTATCGACTAGCGGACTCCACAGATACGCAGTATTTT
TRBJ2-1 | TRBV5-1 | few | NA | CASSLRANEQFF | TGCGCCAGCAGCTTGCGAGCTAATGAGCAGTTCTTC
TRBJ2-5 | TRBV5-1 | few | NA | CASSLEGTSGETQYF | TGCGCCAGCAGCTTGGAGGGCACCTCCGGGGAGACCCAGTACTTC
TRBJ1-5 | TRBV27 | NA | TRBD1 | CASSPGTGYWGNQPQHF | TGTGCCAGCAGCCCAGGGACAGGTTACTGGGGGAATCAGCCCCAGCATTTT
TRBJ2-1 | TRBV5-6 | NA | TRBD2 | CASRTRGLASGRLSHNEQFF | TGTGCCAGCAGAACGAGGGGGCTGGCTAGCGGGAGGTTAAGCCACAATGAGCAGTTCTTC